A selection of T cell receptor beta chains follows, all from one sample in a study of neurological immune-mediated disorders. TCRdb itself ran the 5' RACE reads through MiXCR, one entry per CDR3 protein. Of over 90,000 distinct CDR3 sequences listed, 10% to 11% are singletons. The sequencing sample was made of PBMCs. The receptors originated from a female donor with HTLV-1-associated myelopathy (HAM/TSP). CDR3s include the opening cysteine and the closing phenylalanine or tryptophan. D genes are given only for firm matches. Where a row states a size, it is once, few, many or the class of an expanded clone; other rows omit it.

TRBV7-3	NA	TRBJ2-1	many	CASSAPEGGEQFF	TGTGCCAGCAGCGCACCCGAGGGAGGTGAGCAGTTCTTC
TRBV6-5	NA	TRBJ2-3	NA	CASMGTPGVADTQYF	TGTGCCAGCATGGGGACCCCAGGTGTCGCAGATACGCAGTATTTT
TRBV5-1	NA	TRBJ2-4	many	CASSRGSGDKLNIQYF	TGCGCCAGCAGCCGTGGGAGCGGGGACAAACTAAACATTCAGTACTTC
TRBV20-1	TRBD2	TRBJ2-3	NA	CSARSPGLAGGKDTQYF	TGCAGTGCTAGGAGTCCGGGACTAGCGGGGGGTAAAGATACGCAGTATTTT
TRBV20-1	NA	TRBJ2-6	many	CSARGARGANVLTF	TGCAGTGCTAGGGGGGCGCGAGGGGCCAACGTCCTGACTTTC
TRBV5-1	NA	TRBJ2-5	many	CASSLLRGQKETQYF	TGCGCCAGCAGCCTCCTGAGAGGGCAGAAAGAGACCCAGTACTTC
TRBV5-1	NA	TRBJ1-2	many	CASSLLSGLPGGYTF	TGCGCCAGCAGCTTGCTCTCCGGATTACCTGGTGGCTACACCTTC
TRBV4-2	NA	TRBJ1-5	many	CASSQDRGNQPQHF	TGTGCCAGCAGCCAAGACAGGGGAAATCAGCCCCAGCATTTT
TRBV10-3	TRBD1	TRBJ1-5	NA	CAISELMAGGSNQPQHF	TGTGCCATCAGTGAGTTAATGGCAGGGGGTAGCAATCAGCCCCAGCATTTT
TRBV18	NA	TRBJ1-2	many	CASSPGGVVGGYTF	TGTGCCAGCTCACCGGGAGGGGTGGTCGGTGGCTACACCTTC